The clone carrying this TCR beta chain has ten or more counts. Its antigen is as yet unknown. The V end was cut by 4 bases, the J end by 4 bases, with 7 bases between. The CDR3 is 13 residues long. Germline loops: CDR1 SGHVS, CDR2 FNYEAQ. This sample stems from a study of T-cell reconstitution after alpha-beta-depleted transplantation in children. Unique molecular identifiers were incorporated when the TCRbeta library was constructed. Each CDR3 protein is one row after TCRdb ran MiXCR on the PCR reads. The table records around 700,000 distinct CDR3 sequences, 10% to 15% of them present only once. The study's findings and limits: Newly generated T cells supplied most T-cell counts and diversity one year post-transplant.

The material was PBMCs, obtained before TCRalphabeta/CD19-depleted stem cell transplant. This chain uses TRBV7-6 with TRBJ2-2; possibly TRBD2 for D (6 bases). This sequence originates from a girl aged 2-15 years with congenital amegakaryocytic thrombocytopenia, due to receive a stem cell transplant. CDR3 residues: CASSSGLTGELFF. The DNA for the CDR3 is TGTGCCAGCAGCTCGGGACTCACCGGGGAGCTGTTTTTT.